This paragraph reports one T cell receptor beta chain. The antigen remains unidentified. This specimen includes other DNA sequences encoding the same CDR3. This specimen belongs to a study of Tregs in tolerant kidney transplant recipients. The CDR3 has 14 amino acids. Germline loops: CDR1 SGHRS, CDR2 YFSETQ. The V segment lost 0 bases and the J segment 6 bases; nucleotides outside the gene matches: 2. CD4+CD25+CD127- Tregs, CD4+CD25- non-Tregs, CD4 and CD8 cells were sorted. Study-level findings and limits: Validation in larger populations is needed because few patients were studied. No direct test of biological reproducibility was done here.

Clones were read by immunoSEQ multiplex PCR, and TCRdb kept only the in-frame ones, dropping some. In the table there are about 240,000 clones, more than 65% of which are singletons. The TCR originated in a human donor in good health. This rearrangement joins TRBV5-1 to TRBJ2-3; 9 bases map to TRBD1. The source material was CD4+ T cells from blood. CDR3 region: CASSLDRGRDTQYF. DNA of the CDR3: TGCGCCAGCAGCTTGGACAGGGGGCGGGATACGCAGTATTTT. The full variable domain, rest sourced from reference TRBV5-1 and TRBJ2-3, is KAGVTQTPRYLIKTRGQQVTLSCSPISGHRSVSWYQQTPGQGLQFLFEYFSETQRNKGNFPGRFSGRQFSNSRSEMNVSTLELGDSALYLCASSLDRGRDTQYFGPGTRLTVL.